This entry lists 14 T cell receptor beta chains sequenced from one sample in a study of cytomegalovirus exposure and HLA in healthy donors. With 60 Vbeta and 13 Jbeta primers, the PCR was carried out. Repertoires were generated with immunoSEQ multiplex PCR, while TCRdb's copy carries only in-frame clones and drops some. Of some 200,000 clones listed, about 83% are singletons. Material: PBMCs. The receptor set was obtained from a female donor in good health and CMV-seronegative.

The CDR3 DNA is TGTGCCAGCAGCTTAGCGAGTTCCTACGAGCAGTACTTC. Translating it yields CASSLASSYEQYF. The chain is built from TRBV7-2 and TRBJ2-7, with D unclear. Trimming took 0 bases from V and 1 from J, leaving 4 bases between them. The CDR3 is 13 residues long. Germline CDR1 is SGHTA and CDR2 is FQGNSA.

V is TRBV30 and J is TRBJ1-6; no clear D gene. Trimming removed 0 bases from V and 9 bases from J, with 6 bases in between. In germline, CDR1 is GTSNPN, CDR2 SVGIG (reference sequence). CDR3 length equals 12 residues. The CDR3: CAWSVLASPLHF. The CDR3 nucleotides read TGTGCCTGGAGTGTATTGGCTTCACCCCTCCACTTT.

This clone was seen more than once but under ten times. V gene TRBV4-2 combines with J gene TRBJ2-7; TRBD1 aligns across 8 bases. Germline CDR1 reads LGHNA; CDR2 reads YNFKEQ. CDR3 length: 16 residues. V shed 2 bases, J shed 5 bases, and the junction held 11 bases outside the gene matches. The CDR3 nucleotides are TGTGCCAGCAGCCAATACTCAGGGGGCGCGGTACACGAGCAGTACTTC. This translates into CASSQYSGGAVHEQYF.

The count of this clone is one. V and J are TRBV5-1 and TRBJ2-7, with 9 bases lining up with TRBD1. The junction had 11 bases not matched to a gene; V was cut back by 4 bases and J by 6 bases. From germline, CDR1 is SGHRS and CDR2 YFSETQ. The CDR3 consists of 15 residues. The DNA for the CDR3 is TGCGCCAGCAGCCCTGGGACAGGGTTGAACAGCGAGCAGTACTTC. Translation: CASSPGTGLNSEQYF.

J is TRBJ1-1 and V is TRBV11-2; the D gene is possibly TRBD1 (5 bases). Per germline, CDR1 SGHAT and CDR2 FQNNGV. The CDR3 is 12 residues long. Trimming removed 5 bases from V and 11 bases from J, with 15 bases in between. The DNA of the CDR3 is TGTGCCAGCAGCCCGGGACCTCGGGGGGCTTTCTTT. Translation: CASSPGPRGAFF. Complete variable domain (other parts from reference TRBV11-2 and TRBJ1-1): EAGVAQSPRYKIIEKRQSVAFWCNPISGHATLYWYQQILGQGPKLLIQFQNNGVVDDSQLPKDRFSAERLKGVDSTLKIQPAKLEDSAVYLCASSPGPRGAFFGQGTRLTVV.

The chain couples TRBV11-2 to TRBJ2-1, with TRBD2 identical over 12 bases. CDR1 is SGHAT and CDR2 is FQNNGV in the germline V gene. V lost 4 bases and J lost 3; bases outside the gene matches: 13. The CDR3 runs to 19 residues. CDR3 nucleotides: TGTGCCAGCAGCTCCGTTGTAACTAGCGGGGGGACCTACTACAATGAGCAGTTCTTC. Translation gives CASSSVVTSGGTYYNEQFF.

This clone was seen just once. The genes are TRBV30 and TRBJ2-7; tentative D call: TRBD2 (7 bases). The CDR3 extends over 15 amino acids. The germline CDR1 and CDR2 sequences are GTSNPN and SVGIG (reference sequence). The CDR3 protein is CARRSGGAGSYEQYF. CDR3 sequence (DNA): TGTGCACGGAGAAGTGGGGGGGCTGGTTCCTACGAGCAGTACTTC.

The rearrangement links TRBV5-4 to TRBJ2-7; 7 bases fit TRBD2. The CDR3 is 16 amino acids. In germline, CDR1 is SGHNT, CDR2 YYREEE (reference sequence). With 2 bases clipped from V and 7 bases from J, the junction kept 15 bases outside the gene matches. DNA for the CDR3: TGTGCCAGCAGCTTTGGCGGGGGATTTTCCTTGGGGGAGCAGTACTTC. Residues: CASSFGGGFSLGEQYF.

This chain joins TRBV7-3 and TRBJ1-2; D is unresolved. Germline V gives CDR1 SGHTA, CDR2 FQGTGA. The CDR3 loop spans 15 amino acids. V lost 0 bases to trimming and J lost 2 bases, with 10 bases between them. Here the CDR3 DNA reads TGTGCCAGCAGCTTAACTCCGGGATACAACTATGGCTACACCTTC. Translation: CASSLTPGYNYGYTF.

The rearrangement links TRBV30 to TRBJ2-5, with D tentatively TRBD1 (6 bases). CDR1 and CDR2 from the germline V gene are GTSNPN and SVGIG (reference sequence). This CDR3 contains 13 residues. Trimming took off 3 bases at V and 6 bases at J, with 14 bases between the two ends. The CDR3 sequence: CAWSAGDRKTQYF. The CDR3, as DNA: TGTGCCTGGAGCGCAGGGGATAGGAAGACCCAGTACTTC.

The V call is TRBV7-3, the J call TRBJ2-3; a possible D gene is TRBD1 (6 bases). The CDR3 is 11 residues long. Between the trimmed V and J ends, which lost 5 bases and 6 bases, there was a span of 6 bases. Germline V gene sequence: CDR1 SGHTA, CDR2 FQGTGA. CDR3 sequence (DNA): TGTGCCAGCAGCCAGGGGGATACGCAGTATTTT. This translates into CASSQGDTQYF.

This chain uses TRBV29-1 with TRBJ1-2; 10 positions agree with TRBD1. CDR1 is SQVTM and CDR2 is ANQGSEA in the germline V gene. The CDR3 spans 15 residues. After removal of 6 bases from V and 4 bases from J, the junction contained 11 bases not matched to a gene. The CDR3 coding sequence is TGCAGCGTCCAACGGGTTGGACAGGGGGTCTATGGCTACACCTTC. Translation gives CSVQRVGQGVYGYTF.

This clone was recorded only once. The chain recombines TRBV9 with TRBJ1-5; D not resolved. The CDR3 has 14 amino acids. The V gene lost 0 bases and the J gene lost 3 bases, with 7 bases spanning the gap. Germline values: CDR1 SGDLS, CDR2 YYNGEE. CDR3 residues: CASSVGTDNQPQHF. Here the CDR3 DNA reads TGTGCCAGCAGCGTAGGTACAGACAATCAGCCCCAGCATTTT.

This clone appeared a few times. The CDR3 loop reads CASSLLDVGTPGNEQYF. The CDR3 region has the DNA TGCGCCAGCAGCTTACTCGACGTCGGGACTCCAGGGAACGAGCAGTACTTC. The rearrangement joins TRBV10-2 to TRBJ2-7; D might be TRBD2 (6 bases). The V end lost 6 bases, the J end lost 5 bases, and 26 bases lay between the germline ends. This CDR3 has 17 residues. Germline CDR1 reads WSHSY; CDR2 reads SAAADI.